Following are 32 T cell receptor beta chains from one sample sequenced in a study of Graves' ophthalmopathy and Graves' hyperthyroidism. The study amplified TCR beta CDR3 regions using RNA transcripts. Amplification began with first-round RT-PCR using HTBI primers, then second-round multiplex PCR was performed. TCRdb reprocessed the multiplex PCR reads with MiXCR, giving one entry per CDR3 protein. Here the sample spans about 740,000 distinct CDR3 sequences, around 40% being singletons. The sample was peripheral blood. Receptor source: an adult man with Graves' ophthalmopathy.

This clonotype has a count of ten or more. The CDR3 reads CSGYSGDQPQHF. The DNA of the CDR3 is TGCAGCGGGTACTCGGGTGATCAGCCCCAGCATTTT. This chain uses TRBV20-1 with TRBJ1-5; unclear D gene. CDR1 is DFQATT and CDR2 is SNEGSKA in the germline V gene (reference sequence). This CDR3 comprises 12 residues.

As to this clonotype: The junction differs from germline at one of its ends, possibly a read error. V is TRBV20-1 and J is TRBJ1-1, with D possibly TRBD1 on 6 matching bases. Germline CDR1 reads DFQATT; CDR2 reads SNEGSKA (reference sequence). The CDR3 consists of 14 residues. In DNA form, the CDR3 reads TGCAGCGCTAGGTTGGCGAGGGGGGACACTGAAGCTTTCTTT. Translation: CSARLARGDTEAFF.

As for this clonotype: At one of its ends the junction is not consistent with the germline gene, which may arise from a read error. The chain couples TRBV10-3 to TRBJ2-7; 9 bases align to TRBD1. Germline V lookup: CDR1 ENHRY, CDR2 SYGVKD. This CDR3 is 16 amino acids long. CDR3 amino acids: CASSYTHGTGTYEQYF. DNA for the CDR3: TGTGCCAGCAGTTACACCCACGGGACAGGGACCTACGAGCAGTACTTC.

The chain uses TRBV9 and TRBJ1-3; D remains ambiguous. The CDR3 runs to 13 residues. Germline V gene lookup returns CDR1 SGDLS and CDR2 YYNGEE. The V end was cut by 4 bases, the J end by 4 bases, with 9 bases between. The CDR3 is CASSQDAGNTIYF. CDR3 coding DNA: TGTGCCAGCAGCCAAGATGCCGGAAACACCATATATTTT.

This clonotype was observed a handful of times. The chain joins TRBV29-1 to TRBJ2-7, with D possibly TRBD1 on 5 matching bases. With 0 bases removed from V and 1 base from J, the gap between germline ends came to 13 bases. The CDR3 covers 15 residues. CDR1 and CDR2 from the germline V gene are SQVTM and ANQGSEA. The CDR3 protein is CSVEDVGRASYEQYF. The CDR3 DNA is TGCAGCGTTGAAGATGTGGGCAGGGCTTCCTACGAGCAGTACTTC.

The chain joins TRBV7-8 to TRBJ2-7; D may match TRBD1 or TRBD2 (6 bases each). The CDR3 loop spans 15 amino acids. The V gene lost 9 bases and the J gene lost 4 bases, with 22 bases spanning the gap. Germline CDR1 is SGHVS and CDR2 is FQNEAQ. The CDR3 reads CASKEGLGGMYEQYF. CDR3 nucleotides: TGTGCCAGTAAGGAGGGACTGGGGGGCATGTACGAGCAGTACTTC. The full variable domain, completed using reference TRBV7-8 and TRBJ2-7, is GAGVSQSPRYKVAKRGQDVALRCDPISGHVSLFWYQQALGQGPEFLTYFQNEAQLDKSGLPSDRFFAERPEGSVSTLKIQRTQQEDSAVYLCASKEGLGGMYEQYFGPGTRLTVT.

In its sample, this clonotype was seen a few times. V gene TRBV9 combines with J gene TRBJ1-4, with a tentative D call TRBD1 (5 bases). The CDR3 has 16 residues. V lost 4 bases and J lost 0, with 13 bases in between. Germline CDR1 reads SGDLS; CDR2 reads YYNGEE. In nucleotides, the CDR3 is TGTGCCAGCAGCCGAGTTACGACAGCAACTAATGAAAAACTGTTTTTT. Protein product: CASSRVTTATNEKLFF.

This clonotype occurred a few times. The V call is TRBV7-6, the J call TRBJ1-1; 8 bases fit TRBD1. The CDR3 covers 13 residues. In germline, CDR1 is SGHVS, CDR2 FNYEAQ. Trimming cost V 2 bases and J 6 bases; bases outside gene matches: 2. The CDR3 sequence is CASSLYRGSEAFF. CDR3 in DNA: TGTGCCAGCAGCTTATACAGGGGGTCTGAAGCTTTCTTT.

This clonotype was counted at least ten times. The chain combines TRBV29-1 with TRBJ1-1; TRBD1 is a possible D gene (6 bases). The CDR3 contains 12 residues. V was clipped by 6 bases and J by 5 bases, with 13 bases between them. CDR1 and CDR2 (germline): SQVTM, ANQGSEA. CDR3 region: CSVKQGRTEAFF. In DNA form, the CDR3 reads TGCAGCGTGAAACAGGGTAGGACTGAAGCTTTCTTT.

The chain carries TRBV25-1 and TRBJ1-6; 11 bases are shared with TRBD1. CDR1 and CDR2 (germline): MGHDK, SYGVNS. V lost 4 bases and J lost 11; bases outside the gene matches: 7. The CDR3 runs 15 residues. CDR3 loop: CASSARTGGSAPLHF. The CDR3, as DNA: TGTGCCAGCAGTGCTCGGACAGGGGGCTCGGCACCCCTCCACTTT.

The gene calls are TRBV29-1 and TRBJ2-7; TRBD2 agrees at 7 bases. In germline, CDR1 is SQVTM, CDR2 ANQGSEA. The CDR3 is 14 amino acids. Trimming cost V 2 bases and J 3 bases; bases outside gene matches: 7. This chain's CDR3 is CSVELAVAYYEQYF. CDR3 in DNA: TGCAGCGTTGAACTAGCGGTAGCCTACTACGAGCAGTACTTC.

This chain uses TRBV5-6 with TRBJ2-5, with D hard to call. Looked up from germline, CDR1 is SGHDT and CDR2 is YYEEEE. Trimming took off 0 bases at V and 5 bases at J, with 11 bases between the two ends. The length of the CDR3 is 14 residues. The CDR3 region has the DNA TGTGCCAGCAGCTTGGGAGTTGTAACGGAGACCCAGTACTTC. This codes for CASSLGVVTETQYF.

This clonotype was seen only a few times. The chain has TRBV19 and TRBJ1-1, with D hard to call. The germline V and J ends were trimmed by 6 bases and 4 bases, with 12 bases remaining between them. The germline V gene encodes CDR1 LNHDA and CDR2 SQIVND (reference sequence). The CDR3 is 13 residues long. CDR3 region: CASSRRVGTEAFF. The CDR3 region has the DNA TGTGCCAGTAGCAGGAGAGTGGGCACTGAAGCTTTCTTT.

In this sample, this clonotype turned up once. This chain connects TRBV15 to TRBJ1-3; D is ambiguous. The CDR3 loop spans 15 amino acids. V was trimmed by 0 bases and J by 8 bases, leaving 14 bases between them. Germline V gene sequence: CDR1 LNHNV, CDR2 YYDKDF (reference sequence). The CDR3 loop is CATSRDAEYGYTIYF. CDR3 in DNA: TGTGCCACCAGCAGAGATGCAGAGTATGGCTACACCATATATTTT.

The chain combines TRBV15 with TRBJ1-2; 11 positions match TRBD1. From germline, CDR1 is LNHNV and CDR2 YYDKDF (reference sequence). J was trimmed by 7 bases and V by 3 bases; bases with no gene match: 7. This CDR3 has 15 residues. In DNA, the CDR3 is TGTGCCACCAGCAGTTTAGGACAGGGGGCGCCTGGCTACACCTTC. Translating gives CATSSLGQGAPGYTF.

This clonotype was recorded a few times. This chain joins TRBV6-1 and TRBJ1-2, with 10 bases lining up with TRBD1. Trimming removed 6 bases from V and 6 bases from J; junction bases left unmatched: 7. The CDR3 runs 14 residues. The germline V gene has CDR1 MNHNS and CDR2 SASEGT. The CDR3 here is CASSAGTGVHGYTF. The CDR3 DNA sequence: TGTGCCAGCAGCGCCGGGACAGGGGTCCATGGCTACACCTTC.

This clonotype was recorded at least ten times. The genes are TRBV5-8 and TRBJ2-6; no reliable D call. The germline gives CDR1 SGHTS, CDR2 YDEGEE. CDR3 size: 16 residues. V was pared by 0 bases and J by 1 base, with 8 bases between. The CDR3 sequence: CASSLGGLSGANVLTF. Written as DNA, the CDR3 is TGTGCCAGCAGCTTGGGCGGTCTATCTGGGGCCAACGTCCTGACTTTC.

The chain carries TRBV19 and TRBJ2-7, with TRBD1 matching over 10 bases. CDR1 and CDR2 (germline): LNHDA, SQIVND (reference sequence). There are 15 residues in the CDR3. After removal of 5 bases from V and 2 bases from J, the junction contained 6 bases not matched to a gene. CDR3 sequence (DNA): TGTGCCAGTAGTCCTGCCGGGACAGGGGCCTACGAGCAGTACTTC. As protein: CASSPAGTGAYEQYF.

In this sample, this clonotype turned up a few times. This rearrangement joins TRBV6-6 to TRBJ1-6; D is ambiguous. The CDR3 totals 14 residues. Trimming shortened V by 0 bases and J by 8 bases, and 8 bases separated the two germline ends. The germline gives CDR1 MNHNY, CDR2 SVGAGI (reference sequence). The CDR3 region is CASSYSGQDSPLHF. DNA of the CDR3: TGTGCCAGCAGTTACTCCGGGCAGGATTCACCCCTCCACTTT.

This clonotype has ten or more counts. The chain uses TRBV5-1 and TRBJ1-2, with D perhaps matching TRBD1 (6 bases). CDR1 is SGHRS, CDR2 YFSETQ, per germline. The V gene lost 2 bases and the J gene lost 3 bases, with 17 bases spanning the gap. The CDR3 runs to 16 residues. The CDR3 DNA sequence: TGCGCCAGCAGCTTCCACGACAGGCTATGGGACTATGGCTACACCTTC. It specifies CASSFHDRLWDYGYTF.

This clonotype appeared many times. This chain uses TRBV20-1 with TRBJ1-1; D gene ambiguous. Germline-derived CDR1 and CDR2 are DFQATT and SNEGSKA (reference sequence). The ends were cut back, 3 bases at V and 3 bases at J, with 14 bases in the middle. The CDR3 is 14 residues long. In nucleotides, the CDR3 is TGCAGTGCTAGGCCACTGGGCAAGGACACTGAAGCTTTCTTT. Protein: CSARPLGKDTEAFF.

The DNA of the CDR3 is TGTGCCAGCAGTGAATCTTTTGGCGCCGGGGAGCTGTTTTTT. Protein sequence: CASSESFGAGELFF. The genes are TRBV25-1 and TRBJ2-2, with D hard to call. Trimming removed 1 base from V and 6 bases from J, with 9 bases in between. Germline V lookup: CDR1 MGHDK, CDR2 SYGVNS. The CDR3 spans 14 residues.

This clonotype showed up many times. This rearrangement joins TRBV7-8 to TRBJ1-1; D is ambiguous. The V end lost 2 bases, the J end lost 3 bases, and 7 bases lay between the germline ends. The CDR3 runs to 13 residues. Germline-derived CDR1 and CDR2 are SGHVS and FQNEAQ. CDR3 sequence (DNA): TGTGCCAGCAGCTTACCCCAGTACACTGAAGCTTTCTTT. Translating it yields CASSLPQYTEAFF.

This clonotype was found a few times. The CDR3 is CASSQVGWGQGGTEAFF. The CDR3 coding sequence is TGCGCCAGCAGCCAAGTAGGATGGGGACAGGGGGGAACTGAAGCTTTCTTT. The V call is TRBV4-3, the J call TRBJ1-1, with TRBD1 matching over 11 bases. This CDR3 is 17 amino acids long. J gave up 5 bases and V 1 base, and 9 bases lay outside the gene matches. Germline V lookup: CDR1 LGHNA, CDR2 YSLEER.

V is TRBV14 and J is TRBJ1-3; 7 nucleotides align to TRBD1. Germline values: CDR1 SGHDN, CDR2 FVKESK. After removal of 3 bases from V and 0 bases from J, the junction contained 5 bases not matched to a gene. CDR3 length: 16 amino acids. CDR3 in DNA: TGTGCCAGCAGCCAGCCGGGACAGTCCTCTGGAAACACCATATATTTT. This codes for CASSQPGQSSGNTIYF.

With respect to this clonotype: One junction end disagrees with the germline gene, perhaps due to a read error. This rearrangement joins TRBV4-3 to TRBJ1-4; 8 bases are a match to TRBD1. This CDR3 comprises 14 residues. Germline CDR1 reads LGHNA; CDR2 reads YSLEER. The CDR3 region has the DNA TGCGCCAGCAGCCAACGGACAGGGAATGAAGAACTGTTTTTT. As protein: CASSQRTGNEELFF.

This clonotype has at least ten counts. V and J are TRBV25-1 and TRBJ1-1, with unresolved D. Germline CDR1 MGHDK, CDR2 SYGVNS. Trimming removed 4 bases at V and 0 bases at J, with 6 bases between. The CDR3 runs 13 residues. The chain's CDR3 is CASSGGVNTEAFF. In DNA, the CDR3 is TGTGCCAGCAGTGGTGGTGTGAACACTGAAGCTTTCTTT.

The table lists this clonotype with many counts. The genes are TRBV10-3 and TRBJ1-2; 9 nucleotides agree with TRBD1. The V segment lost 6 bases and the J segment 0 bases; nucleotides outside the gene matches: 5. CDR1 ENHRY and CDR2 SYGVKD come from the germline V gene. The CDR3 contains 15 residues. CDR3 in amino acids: CAIRERTGANYGYTF. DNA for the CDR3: TGTGCCATCAGGGAGCGGACAGGGGCTAACTATGGCTACACCTTC.

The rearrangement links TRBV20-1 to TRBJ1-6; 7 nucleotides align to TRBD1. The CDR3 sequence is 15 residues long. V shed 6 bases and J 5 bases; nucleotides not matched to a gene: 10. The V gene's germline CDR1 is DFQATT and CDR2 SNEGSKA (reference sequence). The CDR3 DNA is TGCAGTGCAAGTCCCGGGACAGCGGATAATTCACCCCTCCACTTT. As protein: CSASPGTADNSPLHF.

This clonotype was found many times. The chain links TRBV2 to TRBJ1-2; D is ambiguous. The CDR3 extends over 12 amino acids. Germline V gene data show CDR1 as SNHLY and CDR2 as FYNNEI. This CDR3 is CASGGVIYGYTF. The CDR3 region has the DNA TGTGCTAGCGGCGGGGTAATCTATGGCTACACCTTC.

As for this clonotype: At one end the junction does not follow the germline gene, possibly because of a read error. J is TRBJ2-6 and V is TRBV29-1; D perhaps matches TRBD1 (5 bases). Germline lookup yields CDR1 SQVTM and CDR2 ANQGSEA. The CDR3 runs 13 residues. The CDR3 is CSVKPTAPNTEAF. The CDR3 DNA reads TGCAGCGTTAAACCGACAGCCCCGAACACTGAAGCTTTC.

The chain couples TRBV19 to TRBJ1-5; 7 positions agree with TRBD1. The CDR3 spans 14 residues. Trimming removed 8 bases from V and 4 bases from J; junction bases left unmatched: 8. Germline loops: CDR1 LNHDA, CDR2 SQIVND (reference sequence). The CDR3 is CASAGQKPNQPQHF. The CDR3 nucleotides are TGTGCCAGTGCGGGACAGAAGCCTAATCAGCCCCAGCATTTT.